A single sample gave rise to the 2 T cell receptor beta chains below, sequenced in a study of shared clonotypes between healthy human individuals. The data were produced by immunoSEQ multiplex PCR, yet TCRdb's version contains in-frame clones alone and is incomplete. The data hold over 2 million clones, with 80% to 95% observed a single time. What was sequenced was naive CD4+ T cells from PBMCs. This sample's subset: CD45RA+ positively selected. These receptors all stem from a man aged 18 to 29 in good health. Some clones in this sample may be carry-over from other donors' samples.

The J gene is TRBJ2-3, the V gene TRBV6-5, with 10 bases lining up with TRBD2. The V gene end was trimmed by 7 bases and the J gene end by 1 base; junction bases not matched to a gene: 5. Germline V gene data show CDR1 as MNHEY and CDR2 as SVGAGI. The CDR3 is 15 residues long. The CDR3 is CASTGLAGGTDTQYF. The DNA for the CDR3 is TGTGCCAGCACCGGTCTAGCGGGAGGCACAGATACGCAGTATTTT.

To note about this clone: At the DNA level, this CDR3 is encoded by other sequences in the same sample as well. The chain couples TRBV19 to TRBJ1-1; 8 bases match TRBD1. Germline-derived CDR1 and CDR2 are LNHDA and SQIVND (reference sequence). Trimming cost V 6 bases and J 2 bases; bases outside gene matches: 2. This CDR3 region has 13 residues. The CDR3 DNA sequence: TGTGCCAGTAGGCAGGGGGCCAACACTGAAGCTTTCTTT. Translation gives CASRQGANTEAFF.